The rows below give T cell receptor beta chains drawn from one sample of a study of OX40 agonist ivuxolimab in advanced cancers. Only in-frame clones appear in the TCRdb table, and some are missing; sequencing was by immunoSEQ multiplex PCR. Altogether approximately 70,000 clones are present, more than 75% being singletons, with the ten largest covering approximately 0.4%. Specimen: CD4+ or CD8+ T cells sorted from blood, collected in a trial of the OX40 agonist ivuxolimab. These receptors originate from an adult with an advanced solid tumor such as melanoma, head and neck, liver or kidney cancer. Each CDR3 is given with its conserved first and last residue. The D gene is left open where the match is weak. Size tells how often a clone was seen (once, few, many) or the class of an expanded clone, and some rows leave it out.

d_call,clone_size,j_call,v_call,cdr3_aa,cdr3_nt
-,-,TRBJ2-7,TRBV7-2,CASSLGTFGAYEQYF,TGTGCCAGCAGCCTCGGGACATTCGGTGCCTACGAGCAGTACTTC
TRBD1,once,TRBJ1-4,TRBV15,CATSRERTGTGYEKLFF,TGTGCCACCAGCAGAGAAAGAACCGGGACAGGGTATGAAAAACTGTTTTTT
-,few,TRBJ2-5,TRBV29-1,CSALRPQETQYF,TGCAGCGCCCTGCGACCTCAAGAGACCCAGTACTTC
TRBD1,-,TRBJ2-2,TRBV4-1,CASSHLPGQGADTGELFF,TGCGCCAGCAGCCATCTCCCGGGACAGGGGGCCGACACCGGGGAGCTGTTTTTT
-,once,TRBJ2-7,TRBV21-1,CASSNKRNTYEQYF,TGTGCCAGCAGCAACAAAAGGAATACCTACGAGCAGTACTTC
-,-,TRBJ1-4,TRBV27,CASRSRRAEKLFF,TGTGCCAGCAGAAGCAGGAGGGCCGAAAAACTGTTTTTT
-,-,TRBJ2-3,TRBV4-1,CASSQESRAQGTQYF,TGCGCCAGCAGCCAGGAAAGTAGGGCTCAAGGTACGCAGTATTTT
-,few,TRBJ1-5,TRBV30,CAWRDGWGPQHF,TGTGCCTGGAGGGACGGTTGGGGGCCCCAGCATTTT
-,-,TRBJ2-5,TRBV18,CASSPSETQYF,TGTGCCAGCTCACCGTCGGAGACCCAGTACTTC
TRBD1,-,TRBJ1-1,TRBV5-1,CASSSTGGLEAFF,TGCGCCAGCAGCTCTACAGGGGGGTTGGAAGCTTTCTTT
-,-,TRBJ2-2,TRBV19,CASSIDLGFNGELFF,TGTGCCAGTAGTATAGATTTGGGGTTTAACGGGGAGCTGTTTTTT
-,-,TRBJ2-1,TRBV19,CASSPKPGLSYNEQFF,TGTGCCAGTAGCCCTAAACCGGGACTCTCCTACAATGAGCAGTTCTTC
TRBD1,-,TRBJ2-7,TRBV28,CASSFFFVGTGSYEQYF,TGTGCCAGCAGTTTTTTCTTCGTCGGGACAGGGTCCTACGAGCAGTACTTC
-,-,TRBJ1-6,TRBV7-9,CASSLSRDGSPLHF,TGTGCCAGCAGCTTATCCAGGGACGGTTCACCCCTCCACTTT
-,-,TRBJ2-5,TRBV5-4,CASSIRDVGETQYF,TGTGCCAGCAGCATCCGAGATGTTGGGGAGACCCAGTACTTC
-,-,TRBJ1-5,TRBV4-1,CASSPHPTTAIQPQHF,TGCGCCAGCAGCCCCCATCCCACTACGGCAATCCAGCCCCAGCATTTT
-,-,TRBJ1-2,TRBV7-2,CASSHSNYGYTF,TGTGCCAGCAGCCATTCTAACTATGGCTACACCTTC
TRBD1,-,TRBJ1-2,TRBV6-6,CASSGLTGRNYGYTF,TGTGCCAGCAGTGGCCTGACAGGGCGTAACTATGGCTACACCTTC
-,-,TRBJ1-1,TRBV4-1,CASSQDWRTIMNTEAFF,TGCGCCAGCAGCCAAGATTGGCGAACGATCATGAACACTGAAGCTTTCTTT
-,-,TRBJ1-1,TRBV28,CASRRGRETEAFF,TGTGCCAGCAGGAGGGGCCGGGAAACTGAAGCTTTCTTT
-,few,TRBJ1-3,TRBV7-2,CASSLGPGGNTIYF,TGTGCCAGCAGCTTAGGTCCAGGGGGAAACACCATATATTTT
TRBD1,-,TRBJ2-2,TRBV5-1,CASSLGGQTLTGELFF,TGCGCCAGCAGCTTGGGGGGACAGACCCTCACCGGGGAGCTGTTTTTT
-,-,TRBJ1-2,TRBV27,CASSPRASYYGYTF,TGTGCCAGCAGTCCCAGGGCGTCTTACTATGGCTACACCTTC
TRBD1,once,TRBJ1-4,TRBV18,CASSADRGDEKLFF,TGTGCCAGCTCAGCGGACAGGGGTGATGAAAAACTGTTTTTT
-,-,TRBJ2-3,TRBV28,CASSYGYPDTQYF,TGTGCCAGCAGTTACGGGTATCCAGATACGCAGTATTTT
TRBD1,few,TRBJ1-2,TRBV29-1,CSGQTGPGGGYTF,TGCAGCGGCCAGACAGGGCCCGGTGGTGGCTACACCTTC
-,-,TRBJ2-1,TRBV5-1,CASSLDGGSYNEQFF,TGCGCCAGCAGCTTGGACGGGGGCTCCTACAATGAGCAGTTCTTC
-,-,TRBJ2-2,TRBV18,CASSPRSVSTGELFF,TGTGCCAGCTCACCACGGTCCGTATCCACCGGGGAGCTGTTTTTT
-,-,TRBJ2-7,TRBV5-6,CASSSTFSARYEQYF,TGTGCCAGCAGCTCCACCTTTAGCGCCCGCTACGAGCAGTACTTC
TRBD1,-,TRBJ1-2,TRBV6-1,CASSGPGQGYGYTF,TGTGCCAGCAGTGGCCCGGGACAGGGCTATGGCTACACCTTC
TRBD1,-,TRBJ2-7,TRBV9,CASSERTGQQYF,TGTGCCAGCAGCGAGAGGACAGGGCAGCAGTACTTC
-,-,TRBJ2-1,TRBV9,CASSVVVSQRGNEQFF,TGTGCCAGCAGCGTAGTTGTGTCTCAGAGGGGAAATGAGCAGTTCTTC
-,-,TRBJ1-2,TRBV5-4,CASTYGSGVSYYGYTF,TGTGCCAGCACCTACGGCTCAGGGGTCTCGTACTATGGCTACACCTTC